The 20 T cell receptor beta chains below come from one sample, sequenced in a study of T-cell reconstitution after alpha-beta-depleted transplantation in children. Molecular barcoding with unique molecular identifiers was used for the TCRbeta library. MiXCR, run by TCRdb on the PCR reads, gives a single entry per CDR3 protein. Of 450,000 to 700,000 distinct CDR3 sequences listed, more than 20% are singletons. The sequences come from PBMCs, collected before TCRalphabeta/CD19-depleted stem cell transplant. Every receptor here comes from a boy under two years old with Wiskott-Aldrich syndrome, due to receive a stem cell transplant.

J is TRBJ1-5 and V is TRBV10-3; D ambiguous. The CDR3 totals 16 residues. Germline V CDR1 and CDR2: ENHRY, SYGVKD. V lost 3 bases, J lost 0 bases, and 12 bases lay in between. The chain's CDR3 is CAISDPGKNSNQPQHF. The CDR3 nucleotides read TGTGCCATCAGTGACCCGGGAAAGAATAGCAATCAGCCCCAGCATTTT.

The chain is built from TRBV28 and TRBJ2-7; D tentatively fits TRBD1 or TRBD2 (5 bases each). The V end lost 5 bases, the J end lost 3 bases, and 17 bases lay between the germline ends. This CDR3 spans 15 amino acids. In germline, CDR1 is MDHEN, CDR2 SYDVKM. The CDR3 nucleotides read TGTGCCAGCAGTCCCCCAGGGACCGGGCACTACGAGCAGTACTTC. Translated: CASSPPGTGHYEQYF.

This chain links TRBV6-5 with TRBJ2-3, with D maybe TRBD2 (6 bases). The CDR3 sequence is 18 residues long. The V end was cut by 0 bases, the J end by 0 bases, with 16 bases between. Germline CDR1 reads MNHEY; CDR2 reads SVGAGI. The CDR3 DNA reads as TGTGCCAGCAGTTACTCGATGAGGGTCGGGAGTAGCACAGATACGCAGTATTTT. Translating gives CASSYSMRVGSSTDTQYF.

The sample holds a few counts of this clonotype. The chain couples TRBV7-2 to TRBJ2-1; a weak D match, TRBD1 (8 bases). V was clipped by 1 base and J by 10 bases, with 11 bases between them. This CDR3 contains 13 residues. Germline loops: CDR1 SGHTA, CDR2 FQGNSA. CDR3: CASSLDRGGEQFF. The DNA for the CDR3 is TGTGCCAGCAGCTTAGACAGGGGGGGAGAGCAGTTCTTC.

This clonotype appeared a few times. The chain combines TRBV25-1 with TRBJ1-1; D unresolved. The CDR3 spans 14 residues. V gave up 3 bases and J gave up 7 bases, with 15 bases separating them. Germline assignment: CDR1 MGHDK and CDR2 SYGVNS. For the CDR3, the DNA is TGTGCCAGCAGTGATTACCGCCATTTGGGTGAAGCTTTCTTT. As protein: CASSDYRHLGEAFF.

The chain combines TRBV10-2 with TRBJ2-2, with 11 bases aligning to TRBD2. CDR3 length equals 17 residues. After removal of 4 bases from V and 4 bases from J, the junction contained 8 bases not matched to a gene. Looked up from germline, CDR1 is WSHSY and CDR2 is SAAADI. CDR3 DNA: TGCGCCAGCAGTGGGGTAGCGGGAGGGCCCGGCACCGGGGAGCTGTTTTTT. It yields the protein CASSGVAGGPGTGELFF.

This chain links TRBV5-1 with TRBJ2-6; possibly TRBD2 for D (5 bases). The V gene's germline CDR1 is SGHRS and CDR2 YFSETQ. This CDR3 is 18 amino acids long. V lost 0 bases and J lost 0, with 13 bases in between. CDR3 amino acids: CASSLVPSGNSGANVLTF. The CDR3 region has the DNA TGCGCCAGCAGCTTGGTGCCCAGCGGTAACTCTGGGGCCAACGTCCTGACTTTC.

The CDR3 sequence: CSARSALAFPGNEQFF. The CDR3 nucleotides are TGCAGTGCTAGGTCAGCTCTGGCCTTTCCCGGCAATGAGCAGTTCTTC. V gene TRBV20-1 combines with J gene TRBJ2-1; D gene uncertain. From germline, CDR1 is DFQATT and CDR2 SNEGSKA (reference sequence). Trimming left V 3 bases short and J 6 bases short, with 21 bases between. CDR3 size: 16 residues.

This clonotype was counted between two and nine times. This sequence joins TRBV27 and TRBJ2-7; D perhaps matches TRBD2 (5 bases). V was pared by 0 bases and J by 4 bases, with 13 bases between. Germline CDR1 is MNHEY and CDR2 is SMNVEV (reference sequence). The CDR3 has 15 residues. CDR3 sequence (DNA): TGTGCCAGCAGTTTATCGGCCAGAGAGGGATACGAGCAGTACTTC. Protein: CASSLSAREGYEQYF.

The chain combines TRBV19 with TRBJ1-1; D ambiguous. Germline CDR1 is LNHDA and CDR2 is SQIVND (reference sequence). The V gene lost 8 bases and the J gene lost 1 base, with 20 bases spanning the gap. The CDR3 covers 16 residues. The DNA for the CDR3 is TGTGCCAGTCTCGGGGTTAAACTATCGGGGAACACTGAAGCTTTCTTT. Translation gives CASLGVKLSGNTEAFF.

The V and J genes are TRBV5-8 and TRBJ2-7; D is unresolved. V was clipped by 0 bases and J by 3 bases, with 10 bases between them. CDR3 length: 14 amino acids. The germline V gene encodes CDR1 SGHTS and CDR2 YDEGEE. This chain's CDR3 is CASSLGPHRYEQYF. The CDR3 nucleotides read TGTGCCAGCAGCTTGGGACCACACCGCTACGAGCAGTACTTC.

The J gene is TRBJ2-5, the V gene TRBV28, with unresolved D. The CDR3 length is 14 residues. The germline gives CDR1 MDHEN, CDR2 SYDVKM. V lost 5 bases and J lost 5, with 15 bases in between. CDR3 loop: CASSPPYDTETQYF. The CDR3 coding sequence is TGTGCCAGCAGTCCTCCCTACGATACGGAGACCCAGTACTTC. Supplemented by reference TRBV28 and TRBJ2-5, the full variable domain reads DVKVTQSSRYLVKRTGEKVFLECVQDMDHENMFWYRQDPGLGLRLIYFSYDVKMKEKGDIPEGYSVSREKKERFSLILESASTNQTSMYLCASSPPYDTETQYFGPGTRLLVL.

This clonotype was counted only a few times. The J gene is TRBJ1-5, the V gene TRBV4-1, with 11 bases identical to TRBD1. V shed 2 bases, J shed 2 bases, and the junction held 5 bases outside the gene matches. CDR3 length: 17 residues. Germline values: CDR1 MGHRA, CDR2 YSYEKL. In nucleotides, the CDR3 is TGCGCCAGCAGCCAACCAGGACAGGGGGCGGGCAATCAGCCCCAGCATTTT. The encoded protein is CASSQPGQGAGNQPQHF.

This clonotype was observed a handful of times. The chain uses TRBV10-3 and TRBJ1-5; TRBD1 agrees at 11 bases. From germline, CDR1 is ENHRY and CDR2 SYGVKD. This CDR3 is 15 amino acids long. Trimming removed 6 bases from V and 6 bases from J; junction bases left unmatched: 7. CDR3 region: CAISGTGGRIQPQHF. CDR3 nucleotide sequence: TGTGCCATCAGCGGGACAGGGGGTAGGATTCAGCCCCAGCATTTT.

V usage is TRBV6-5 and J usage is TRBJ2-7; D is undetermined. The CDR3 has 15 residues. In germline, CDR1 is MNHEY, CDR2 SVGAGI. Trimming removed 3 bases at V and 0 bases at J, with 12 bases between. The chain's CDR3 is CASSYTGASSYEQYF. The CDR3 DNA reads TGTGCCAGCAGTTATACCGGCGCTAGCTCCTACGAGCAGTACTTC.

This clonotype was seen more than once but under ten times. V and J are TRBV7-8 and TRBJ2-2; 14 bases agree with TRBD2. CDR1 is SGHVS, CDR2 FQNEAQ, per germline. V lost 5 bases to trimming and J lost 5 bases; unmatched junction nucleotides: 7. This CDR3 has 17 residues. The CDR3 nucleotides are TGTGCCAGCAGCCAGGGACTAGCGGGAGTAAGAACCGGGGAGCTGTTTTTT. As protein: CASSQGLAGVRTGELFF. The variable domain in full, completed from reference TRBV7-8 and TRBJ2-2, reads GAGVSQSPRYKVAKRGQDVALRCDPISGHVSLFWYQQALGQGPEFLTYFQNEAQLDKSGLPSDRFFAERPEGSVSTLKIQRTQQEDSAVYLCASSQGLAGVRTGELFFGEGSRLTVL.

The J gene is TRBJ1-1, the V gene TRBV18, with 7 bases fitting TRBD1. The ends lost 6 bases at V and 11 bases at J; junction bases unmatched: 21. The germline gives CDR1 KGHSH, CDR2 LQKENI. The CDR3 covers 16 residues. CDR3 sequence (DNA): TGTGCCAGCTCGCAAGAGACCGGGACAGCAAATAGGGGGGCTTTCTTT. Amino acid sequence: CASSQETGTANRGAFF.

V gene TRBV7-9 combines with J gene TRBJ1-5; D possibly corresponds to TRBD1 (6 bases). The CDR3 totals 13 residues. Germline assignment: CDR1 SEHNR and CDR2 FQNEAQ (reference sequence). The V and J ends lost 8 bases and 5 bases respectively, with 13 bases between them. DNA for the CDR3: TGTGCCAGCTCGGGGGGGCTGCATCAGCCCCAGCATTTT. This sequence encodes CASSGGLHQPQHF. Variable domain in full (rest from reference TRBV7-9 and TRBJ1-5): DTGVSQNPRHKITKRGQNVTFRCDPISEHNRLYWYRQTLGQGPEFLTYFQNEAQLEKSRLLSDRFSAERPKGSFSTLEIQRTEQGDSAMYLCASSGGLHQPQHFGDGTRLSIL.

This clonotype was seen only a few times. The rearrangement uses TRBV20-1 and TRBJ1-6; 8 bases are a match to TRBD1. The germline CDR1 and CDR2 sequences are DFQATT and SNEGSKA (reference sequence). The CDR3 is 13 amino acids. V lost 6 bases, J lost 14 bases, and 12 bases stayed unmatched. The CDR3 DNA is TGCAGTGCCCACGGCAGGGGGCCTTACTCCCTCCACTTT. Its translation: CSAHGRGPYSLHF.

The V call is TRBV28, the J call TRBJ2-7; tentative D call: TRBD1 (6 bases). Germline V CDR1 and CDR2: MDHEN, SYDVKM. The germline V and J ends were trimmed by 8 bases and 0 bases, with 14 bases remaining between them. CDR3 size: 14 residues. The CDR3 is CASLSTGASYEQYF. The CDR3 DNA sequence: TGTGCCAGCCTTTCGACAGGCGCCTCCTACGAGCAGTACTTC.